A single sample gave rise to the 20 T cell receptor beta chains below, sequenced in a study of blood T cell repertoires in COVID-19. Assay used: immunoSEQ multiplex PCR; TCRdb lists only in-frame clones, some missing. The table includes tens of thousands of clones, 65% to 85% detected once. Sequencing was carried out using peripheral blood. These receptors originate from a human donor in a cohort sampled during active COVID-19.

V usage is TRBV20-1 and J usage is TRBJ2-1; D gene unclear. The CDR3 has 11 amino acids. The germline V and J ends were trimmed by 0 bases and 9 bases, with 6 bases remaining between them. Germline CDR1 DFQATT, CDR2 SNEGSKA (reference sequence). The CDR3 DNA reads as TGCAGTGCTAGAGACCAGTGTGAGCAGTTCTTC. Translation: CSARDQCEQFF.

The CDR3 region is CASSLPGWGTGELFF. CDR3 bases: TGTGCCAGCAGCTTGCCAGGGTGGGGCACCGGGGAGCTGTTTTTT. The chain joins TRBV5-4 to TRBJ2-2, with D possibly TRBD1 on 5 matching bases. Germline CDR1 and CDR2: SGHNT and YYREEE (reference sequence). The length of the CDR3 is 15 residues. Trimming took off 1 base at V and 4 bases at J, with 11 bases between the two ends.

The rearrangement joins TRBV18 to TRBJ1-1, with no clear D. The germline CDR1 and CDR2 sequences are KGHSH and LQKENI. The V and J ends lost 0 bases and 8 bases respectively, with 10 bases between them. This CDR3 contains 13 residues. DNA of the CDR3: TGTGCCAGCTCACCACCCGAGAGGGCAGAAGCTTTCTTT. It yields the protein CASSPPERAEAFF. The full variable domain, its missing parts supplied by reference TRBV18 and TRBJ1-1, is NAGVMQNPRHLVRRRGQEARLRCSPMKGHSHVYWYRQLPEEGLKFMVYLQKENIIDESGMPKERFSAEFPKEGPSILRIQQVVRGDSAAYFCASSPPERAEAFFGQGTRLTVV.

The gene calls are TRBV13 and TRBJ2-3; D is possibly TRBD1 (6 bases). CDR1 and CDR2 from the germline V gene are PRHDT and FYEKMQ (reference sequence). V gave up 5 bases and J gave up 2 bases, with 17 bases separating them. The CDR3 extends over 16 amino acids. The CDR3 DNA sequence: TGTGCCAGCAGCGGGCGCTTGGGGGCGCACACAGATACGCAGTATTTT. It is translated as CASSGRLGAHTDTQYF. Supplemented by reference TRBV13 and TRBJ2-3, the full variable domain reads AAGVIQSPRHLIKEKRETATLKCYPIPRHDTVYWYQQGPGQDPQFLISFYEKMQSDKGSIPDRFSAQQFSDYHSELNMSSLELGDSALYFCASSGRLGAHTDTQYFGPGTRLTVL.

The chain uses TRBV7-9 and TRBJ2-2; 9 bases agree with TRBD2. Germline CDR1 is SEHNR and CDR2 is FQNEAQ (reference sequence). Losses at the gene ends were 3 bases for V and 5 bases for J; bases not matched to a gene: 10. CDR3 length: 17 amino acids. In DNA, the CDR3 is TGTGCCAGCAGCTTTTCAACAGGGCTAGCGGGGACCGGGGAGCTGTTTTTT. This sequence encodes CASSFSTGLAGTGELFF.

This chain joins TRBV29-1 and TRBJ2-3, with unresolved D. This CDR3 is built from 13 residues. Trimming removed 4 bases from V and 4 bases from J, with 12 bases in between. Germline V gene data show CDR1 as SQVTM and CDR2 as ANQGSEA. For the CDR3, the DNA is TGCAGCGTTGCACCCCTAACCCCAGATACGCAGTATTTT. Encoded protein: CSVAPLTPDTQYF.

The gene calls are TRBV11-3 and TRBJ2-1, with 11 bases aligning to TRBD1. CDR1 SGHNT and CDR2 YENEEA come from the germline V gene. This CDR3 contains 15 residues. V gave up 2 bases and J gave up 7 bases; unmatched junction bases: 4. DNA of the CDR3: TGTGCCAGCAGCTTACGGACAGGGGGCGAGAATGAGCAGTTCTTC. Residues: CASSLRTGGENEQFF. The whole variable domain, filled in from reference TRBV11-3 and TRBJ2-1, reads EAGVVQSPRYKIIEKKQPVAFWCNPISGHNTLYWYLQNLGQGPELLIRYENEEAVDDSQLPKDRFSAERLKGVDSTLKIQPAELGDSAVYLCASSLRTGGENEQFFGPGTRLTVL.

This clone has just one count. This chain joins TRBV6-5 and TRBJ1-2; 7 bases map to TRBD1. The CDR3 runs 13 residues. V dropped 5 bases and J dropped 4; count of bases not matched to a gene: 4. Germline V lookup: CDR1 MNHEY, CDR2 SVGAGI. In nucleotides, the CDR3 is TGTGCCAGCAGTCGGACAGGCCCCTATGGCTACACCTTC. This sequence encodes CASSRTGPYGYTF.

This chain joins TRBV18 and TRBJ1-3, with a tentative D call TRBD1 (6 bases). Between the trimmed V and J ends, which lost 0 bases and 4 bases, there was a span of 10 bases. CDR3 length equals 15 residues. Germline V gene sequence: CDR1 KGHSH, CDR2 LQKENI. The CDR3 loop is CASSPPNREGNTIYF. The DNA for the CDR3 is TGTGCCAGCTCACCACCTAACAGGGAGGGAAACACCATATATTTT.

The chain uses TRBV30 and TRBJ1-6; 8 nucleotides line up with TRBD1. CDR1 is GTSNPN and CDR2 is SVGIG in the germline V gene (reference sequence). V lost 1 base and J lost 7; bases outside the gene matches: 6. CDR3 length equals 15 residues. CDR3 sequence (DNA): TGTGCCTGGAGTGCCCCGGACAGGGTAAATTCACCCCTCCACTTT. Protein product: CAWSAPDRVNSPLHF.

The V and J genes are TRBV5-4 and TRBJ1-1, with D possibly TRBD1 on 5 matching bases. The CDR3 is 14 residues long. Germline values: CDR1 SGHNT, CDR2 YYREEE (reference sequence). Trimming shortened V by 0 bases and J by 0 bases, and 6 bases separated the two germline ends. CDR3 amino acids: CASSLEGMNTEAFF. The CDR3 region has the DNA TGTGCCAGCAGCTTGGAGGGGATGAACACTGAAGCTTTCTTT.

The chain combines TRBV18 with TRBJ2-1, with TRBD2 identical over 7 bases. CDR1 and CDR2 from the germline V gene are KGHSH and LQKENI. J gave up 0 bases and V 4 bases, and 6 bases lay outside the gene matches. CDR3 length equals 16 residues. This chain's CDR3 is CASSQSGTHSYNEQFF. CDR3 coding DNA: TGTGCCAGCTCACAAAGCGGGACTCACTCCTACAATGAGCAGTTCTTC.

In its sample, this clone was seen once. This rearrangement joins TRBV18 to TRBJ1-5; 8 nucleotides match TRBD1. The V gene's germline CDR1 is KGHSH and CDR2 LQKENI. Trimming cost V 4 bases and J 1 base; bases outside gene matches: 6. The CDR3 loop spans 16 amino acids. CDR3 nucleotides: TGTGCCAGCTCACTTGGACAGGGTATGAGCAATCAGCCCCAGCATTTT. This encodes CASSLGQGMSNQPQHF.

The chain has TRBV2 and TRBJ1-5; D remains unclear. CDR3 size: 13 residues. Germline CDR1 SNHLY, CDR2 FYNNEI. In nucleotides, the CDR3 is TGTGACCCCAGGCCGTCCCGGGGTCAGCCCCAGCATTTT. This gives the protein CDPRPSRGQPQHF.

The rearrangement links TRBV5-1 to TRBJ2-7, with 7 bases identical to TRBD1. The CDR3 is 14 amino acids. Trimming took 7 bases from V and 3 from J; bases not matched to a gene: 10. CDR1 and CDR2 (germline): SGHRS, YFSETQ. The CDR3 sequence is CASAPEGAGYEQYF. DNA for the CDR3: TGCGCCAGCGCCCCCGAGGGGGCAGGCTACGAGCAGTACTTC. Based on the CDR3 plus reference TRBV5-1 and TRBJ2-7, the full variable domain is KAGVTQTPRYLIKTRGQQVTLSCSPISGHRSVSWYQQTPGQGLQFLFEYFSETQRNKGNFPGRFSGRQFSNSRSEMNVSTLELGDSALYLCASAPEGAGYEQYFGPGTRLTVT.

The genes are TRBV27 and TRBJ1-2; D is unclear. Germline loops: CDR1 MNHEY, CDR2 SMNVEV (reference sequence). V lost 3 bases to trimming and J lost 1 base, with 6 bases between them. The CDR3 consists of 13 residues. CDR3 residues: CASSFGFNYGYTF. As DNA, the CDR3 is TGTGCCAGCAGTTTCGGGTTTAACTATGGCTACACCTTC.

The chain links TRBV2 to TRBJ2-1, with a tentative D call TRBD2 (5 bases). V was clipped by 2 bases and J by 10 bases, with 15 bases between them. The CDR3 contains 14 residues. Germline V gives CDR1 SNHLY, CDR2 FYNNEI. The CDR3 DNA reads TGTGCCAGCAGTGAAAAGGGAGCGGTAGTGGAGCAGTTCTTC. Its protein is CASSEKGAVVEQFF.

CDR3 residues: CASSQDIGDLAGGKETQYF. The CDR3 DNA reads as TGTGCCAGCAGCCAAGATATCGGGGATCTAGCGGGGGGGAAAGAGACCCAGTACTTC. V and J are TRBV4-2 and TRBJ2-5; 12 bases are a match to TRBD2. Trimming at V came to 0 bases and at J to 3 bases, leaving 11 bases not matched to a gene. This CDR3 comprises 19 residues. In germline, CDR1 is LGHNA, CDR2 YNFKEQ.

This clone has ten or more counts. The V and J genes are TRBV3-1 (or the pseudogene TRBV3-2) and TRBJ1-6; D may be TRBD1 (6 bases). The CDR3 is 13 amino acids. Trimming removed 3 bases from V and 15 bases from J, with 15 bases in between. Germline lookup yields CDR1 LGHDT and CDR2 YNNKEL (reference sequence). The CDR3 DNA sequence: TGTGCCAGCAGCCAGCTCCCGGGGGGCCACCTCCACTTT. Encoded protein: CASSQLPGGHLHF.

The V and J genes are TRBV28 and TRBJ1-6, with a possible D match to TRBD1 (5 bases). Trimming cost V 7 bases and J 3 bases, with 13 bases left between them. The CDR3 spans 15 residues. Per the germline V gene, CDR1 is MDHEN and CDR2 is SYDVKM. CDR3 residues: CASNPTGVYNSPLHF. DNA for the CDR3: TGTGCCAGCAACCCCACAGGTGTCTATAATTCACCCCTCCACTTT.